Presented here are 9 T cell receptor beta chains from one specimen sequenced in a study of T cell changes during pregnancy in multiple sclerosis. Assay used: immunoSEQ multiplex PCR; TCRdb lists only in-frame clones, some missing. This sample yields tens of thousands of clones, of which 90% to 95% are seen a single time; approximately 0.21% belongs to the top ten. Source: CD4+ T cells from peripheral blood mononuclear cells, taken in the second trimester of pregnancy. The receptor set was obtained from a female donor with multiple sclerosis, enrolled in a pregnancy study.

The chain uses TRBV6-1 and TRBJ1-1, with D possibly TRBD1 on 6 matching bases. V dropped 4 bases and J dropped 4 bases, with 16 bases sitting between them. CDR3 length equals 15 residues. Germline CDR1 MNHNS, CDR2 SASEGT. The CDR3 region is CASSVSRGYTTEAFF. The CDR3 coding sequence is TGTGCCAGCAGTGTTTCGAGGGGGTATACCACTGAAGCTTTCTTT.

This chain joins TRBV27 and TRBJ1-1; a weak D match, TRBD1 (6 bases). V lost 5 bases to trimming and J lost 4 bases, with 20 bases between them. The CDR3 spans 16 residues. In germline, CDR1 is MNHEY, CDR2 SMNVEV (reference sequence). CDR3 residues: CASSPYNRVGATEAFF. The CDR3 DNA reads as TGTGCCAGCAGTCCATACAACAGGGTAGGGGCCACTGAAGCTTTCTTT.

This clone was seen a single time. This chain connects TRBV9 to TRBJ1-3; D is unresolved. CDR1 SGDLS and CDR2 YYNGEE come from the germline V gene. V lost 4 bases and J 1 base, leaving 12 bases between the germline ends. The CDR3 loop spans 15 amino acids. CDR3 loop: CASSPQSGSGNTIYF. The CDR3 nucleotides read TGTGCCAGCAGCCCTCAATCGGGATCTGGAAACACCATATATTTT.

The chain has TRBV4-1 and TRBJ2-7; weak D call: TRBD1 (6 bases). V was shortened by 0 bases and J by 6 bases, with 12 bases between the two germline ends. In germline, CDR1 is MGHRA, CDR2 YSYEKL. CDR3 length equals 14 residues. The CDR3: CASSQENRVAEQYF. CDR3 sequence (DNA): TGCGCCAGCAGCCAAGAAAACAGGGTGGCCGAGCAGTACTTC.

The V gene is TRBV7-9, the J gene TRBJ2-1; D unclear. V lost 5 bases and J lost 5, with 10 bases in between. CDR1 and CDR2 from the germline V gene are SEHNR and FQNEAQ (reference sequence). This CDR3 is built from 13 residues. The CDR3 DNA reads TGTGCCAGCAGCCCTTTGGGCGACAATGAGCAGTTCTTC. Encoded protein: CASSPLGDNEQFF.

The chain is built from TRBV7-9 and TRBJ2-1; the match to TRBD2 covers 8 bases. Germline CDR1 and CDR2: SEHNR and FQNEAQ (reference sequence). CDR3 length: 14 amino acids. J gave up 6 bases and V 0 bases, and 1 base lay outside the gene matches. Here the CDR3 reads CASSLAGTSNEQFF. The CDR3 DNA reads as TGTGCCAGCAGCTTAGCGGGGACTAGCAATGAGCAGTTCTTC.

The chain has TRBV29-1 and TRBJ2-7; 11 bases fit TRBD2. Looked up from germline, CDR1 is SQVTM and CDR2 is ANQGSEA. The CDR3 has 16 amino acids. V dropped 7 bases and J dropped 2; count of bases not matched to a gene: 13. The CDR3 coding sequence is TGCAGCGCAGGCCTTAGCGGGGGGGCCATCGCCTACGAGCAGTACTTC. Protein: CSAGLSGGAIAYEQYF.

V gene TRBV2 combines with J gene TRBJ2-7; 7 bases are shared with TRBD1. The CDR3 consists of 13 residues. J was trimmed by 4 bases and V by 3 bases; bases with no gene match: 3. CDR1 is SNHLY and CDR2 is FYNNEI in the germline V gene. The CDR3 coding sequence is TGTGCCAGCAGTGATAGGGGGCAGTACGAGCAGTACTTC. Its translation is CASSDRGQYEQYF.

The rearrangement links TRBV5-1 to TRBJ2-3, with TRBD2 matching over 12 bases. This CDR3 contains 15 residues. With V trimmed by 1 base and J by 9 bases, 6 bases remained unmatched. Germline assignment: CDR1 SGHRS and CDR2 YFSETQ. CDR3 residues: CASSLQWTSGNTQYF. CDR3 in DNA: TGCGCCAGCAGCTTGCAATGGACTAGCGGGAACACGCAGTATTTT. The full variable domain, its missing parts supplied by reference TRBV5-1 and TRBJ2-3, is KAGVTQTPRYLIKTRGQQVTLSCSPISGHRSVSWYQQTPGQGLQFLFEYFSETQRNKGNFPGRFSGRQFSNSRSEMNVSTLELGDSALYLCASSLQWTSGNTQYFGPGTRLTVL.